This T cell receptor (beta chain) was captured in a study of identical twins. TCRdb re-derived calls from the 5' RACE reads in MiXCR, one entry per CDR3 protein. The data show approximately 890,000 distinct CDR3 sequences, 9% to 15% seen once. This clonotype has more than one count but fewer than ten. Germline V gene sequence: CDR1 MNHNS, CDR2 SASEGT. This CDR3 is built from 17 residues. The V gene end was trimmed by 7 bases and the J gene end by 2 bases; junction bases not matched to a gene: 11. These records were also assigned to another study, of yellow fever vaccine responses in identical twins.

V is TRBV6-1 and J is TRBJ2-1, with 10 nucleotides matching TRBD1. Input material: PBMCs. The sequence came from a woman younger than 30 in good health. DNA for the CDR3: TGTGCCAGCACGAGGGGAACCGGGACAGGGGCCTACAATGAGCAGTTCTTC. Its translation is CASTRGTGTGAYNEQFF.